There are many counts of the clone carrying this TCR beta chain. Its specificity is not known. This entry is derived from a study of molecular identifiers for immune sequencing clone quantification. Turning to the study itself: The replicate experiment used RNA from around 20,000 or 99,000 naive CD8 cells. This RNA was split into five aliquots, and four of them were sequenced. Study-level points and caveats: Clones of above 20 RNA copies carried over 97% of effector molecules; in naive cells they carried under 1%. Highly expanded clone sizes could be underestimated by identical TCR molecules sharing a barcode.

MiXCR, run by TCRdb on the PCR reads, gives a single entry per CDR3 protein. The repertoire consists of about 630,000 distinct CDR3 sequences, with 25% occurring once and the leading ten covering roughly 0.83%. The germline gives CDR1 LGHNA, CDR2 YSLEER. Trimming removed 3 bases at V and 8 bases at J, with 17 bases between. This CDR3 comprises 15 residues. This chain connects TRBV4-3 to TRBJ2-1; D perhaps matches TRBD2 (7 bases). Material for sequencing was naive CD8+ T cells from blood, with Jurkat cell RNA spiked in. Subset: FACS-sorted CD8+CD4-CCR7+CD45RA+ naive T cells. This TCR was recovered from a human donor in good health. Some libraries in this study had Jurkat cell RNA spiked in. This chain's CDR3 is CASSQSRGGLDEQFF. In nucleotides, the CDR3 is TGCGCCAGCAGCCAGTCTCGCGGGGGCCTTGATGAGCAGTTCTTC.